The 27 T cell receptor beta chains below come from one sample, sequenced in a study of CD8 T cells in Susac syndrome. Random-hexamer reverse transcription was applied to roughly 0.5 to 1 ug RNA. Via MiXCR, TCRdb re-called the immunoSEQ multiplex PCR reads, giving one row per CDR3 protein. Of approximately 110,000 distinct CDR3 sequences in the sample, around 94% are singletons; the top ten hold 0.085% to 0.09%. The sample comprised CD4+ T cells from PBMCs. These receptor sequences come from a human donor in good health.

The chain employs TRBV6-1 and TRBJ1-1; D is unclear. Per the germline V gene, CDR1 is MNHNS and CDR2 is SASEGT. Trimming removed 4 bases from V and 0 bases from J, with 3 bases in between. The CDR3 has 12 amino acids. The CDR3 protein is CASSVLNTEAFF. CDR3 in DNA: TGTGCCAGCAGTGTTCTGAACACTGAAGCTTTCTTT.

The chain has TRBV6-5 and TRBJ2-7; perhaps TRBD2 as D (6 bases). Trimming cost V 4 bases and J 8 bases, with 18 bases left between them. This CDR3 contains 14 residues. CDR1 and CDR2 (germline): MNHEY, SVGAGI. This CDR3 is CASSFAGLPSKQYF. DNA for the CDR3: TGTGCCAGCAGTTTCGCGGGACTCCCTTCCAAGCAGTACTTC.

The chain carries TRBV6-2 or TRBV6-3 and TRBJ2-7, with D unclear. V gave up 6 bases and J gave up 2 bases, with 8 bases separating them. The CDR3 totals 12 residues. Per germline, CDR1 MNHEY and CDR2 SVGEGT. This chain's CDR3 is CASRGSTYEQYF. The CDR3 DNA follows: TGTGCCAGCAGGGGATCCACCTACGAGCAGTACTTC.

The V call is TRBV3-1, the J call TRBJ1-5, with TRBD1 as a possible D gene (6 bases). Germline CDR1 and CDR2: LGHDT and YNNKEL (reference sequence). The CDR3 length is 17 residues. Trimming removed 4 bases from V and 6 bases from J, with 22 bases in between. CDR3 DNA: TGTGCCAGCAGCCCGCGTCCGGCGCAGGGGCTTATTCAGCCCCAGCATTTT. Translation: CASSPRPAQGLIQPQHF.

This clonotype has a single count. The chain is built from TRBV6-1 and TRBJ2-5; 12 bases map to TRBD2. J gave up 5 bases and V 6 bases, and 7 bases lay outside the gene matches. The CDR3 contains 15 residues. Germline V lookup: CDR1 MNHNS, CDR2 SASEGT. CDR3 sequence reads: CASSLTSGSLETQYF. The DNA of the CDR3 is TGTGCCAGCAGCCTGACTAGCGGGAGTTTGGAGACCCAGTACTTC.

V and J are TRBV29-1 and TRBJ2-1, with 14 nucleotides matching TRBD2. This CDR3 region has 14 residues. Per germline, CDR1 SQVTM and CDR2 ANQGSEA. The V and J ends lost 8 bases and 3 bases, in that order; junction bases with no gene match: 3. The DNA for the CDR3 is TGCAGCTCCGGACTAGCGGGAGGCTACAATGAGCAGTTCTTC. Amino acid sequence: CSSGLAGGYNEQFF.

The CDR3 DNA reads as TGCGCCAGCAGTTATGACAGGGCCGAGAACACCGGGGAGCTGTTTTTT. This encodes CASSYDRAENTGELFF. This chain uses TRBV4-3 with TRBJ2-2; 7 positions agree with TRBD1. V was pared by 6 bases and J by 1 base, with 8 bases of the junction left unmatched. Per the germline V gene, CDR1 is LGHNA and CDR2 is YSLEER. CDR3 length: 16 residues.

The CDR3 protein is CSASWREGPSDTQYF. The CDR3 DNA reads as TGCAGTGCTAGTTGGAGGGAGGGTCCCTCAGATACGCAGTATTTT. The J gene is TRBJ2-3, the V gene TRBV20-1; 7 nucleotides match TRBD2. There are 15 residues in the CDR3. After removal of 3 bases from V and 4 bases from J, the junction contained 10 bases not matched to a gene. From germline, CDR1 is DFQATT and CDR2 SNEGSKA (reference sequence).

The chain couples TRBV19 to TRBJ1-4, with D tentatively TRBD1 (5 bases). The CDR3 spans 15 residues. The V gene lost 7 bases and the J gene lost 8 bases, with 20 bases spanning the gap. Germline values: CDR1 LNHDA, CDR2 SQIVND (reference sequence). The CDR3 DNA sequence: TGTGCCAGTACCCGGGGAAGGGGCGAAAGGGAAAAACTGTTTTTT. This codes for CASTRGRGEREKLFF.

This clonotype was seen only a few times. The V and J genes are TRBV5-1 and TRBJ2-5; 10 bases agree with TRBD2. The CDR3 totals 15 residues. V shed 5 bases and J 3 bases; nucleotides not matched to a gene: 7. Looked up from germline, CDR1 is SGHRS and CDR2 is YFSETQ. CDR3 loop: CASRERGLAEETQYF. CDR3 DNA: TGCGCCAGCAGGGAAAGAGGACTAGCGGAAGAGACCCAGTACTTC.

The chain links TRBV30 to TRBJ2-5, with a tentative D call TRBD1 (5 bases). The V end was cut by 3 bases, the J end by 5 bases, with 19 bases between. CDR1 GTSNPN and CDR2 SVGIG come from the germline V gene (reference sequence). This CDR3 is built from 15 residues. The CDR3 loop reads CAWRRGYTKGETQYF. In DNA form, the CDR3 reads TGTGCCTGGAGAAGAGGATACACCAAGGGGGAGACCCAGTACTTC.

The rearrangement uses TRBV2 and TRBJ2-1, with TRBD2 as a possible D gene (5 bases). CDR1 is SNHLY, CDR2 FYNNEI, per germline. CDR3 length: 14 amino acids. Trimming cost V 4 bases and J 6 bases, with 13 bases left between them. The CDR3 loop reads CASSVFTSSNEQFF. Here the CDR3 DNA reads TGTGCCAGCAGTGTTTTTACTAGTTCCAATGAGCAGTTCTTC.

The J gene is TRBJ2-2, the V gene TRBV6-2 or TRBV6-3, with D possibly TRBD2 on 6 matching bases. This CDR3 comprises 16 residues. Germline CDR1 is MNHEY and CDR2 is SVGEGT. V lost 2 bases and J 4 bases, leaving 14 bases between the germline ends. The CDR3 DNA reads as TGTGCCAGCAGTTACGTCGGAGGGCGCGTCACCGGGGAGCTGTTTTTT. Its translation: CASSYVGGRVTGELFF.

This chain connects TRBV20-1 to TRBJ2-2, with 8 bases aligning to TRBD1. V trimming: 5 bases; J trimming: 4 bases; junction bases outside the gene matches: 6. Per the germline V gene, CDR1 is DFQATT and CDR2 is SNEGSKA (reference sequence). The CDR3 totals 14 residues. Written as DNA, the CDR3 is TGCAGTGCTGTTCCAGGGGGCAGCACCGGGGAGCTGTTTTTT. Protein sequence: CSAVPGGSTGELFF.

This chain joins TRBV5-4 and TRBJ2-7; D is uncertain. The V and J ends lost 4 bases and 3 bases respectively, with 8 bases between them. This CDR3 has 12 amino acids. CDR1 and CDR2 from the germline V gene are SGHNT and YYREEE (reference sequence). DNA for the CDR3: TGTGCCAGCAGCCCCCTATTCTACGAGCAGTACTTC. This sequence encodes CASSPLFYEQYF.

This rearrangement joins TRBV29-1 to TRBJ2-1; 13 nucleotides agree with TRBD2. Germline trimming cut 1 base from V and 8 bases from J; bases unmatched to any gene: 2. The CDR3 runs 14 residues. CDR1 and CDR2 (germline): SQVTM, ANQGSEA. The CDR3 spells CSVEGTSGSYEQFF. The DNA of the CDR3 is TGCAGCGTTGAAGGGACTAGCGGGAGTTATGAGCAGTTCTTC.

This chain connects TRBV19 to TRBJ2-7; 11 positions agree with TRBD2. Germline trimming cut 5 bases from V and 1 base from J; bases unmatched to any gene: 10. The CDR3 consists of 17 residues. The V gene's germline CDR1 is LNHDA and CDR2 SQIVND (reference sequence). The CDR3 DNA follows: TGTGCCAGTAGTCCACGGACCGGGACTAGCGGATCCTACGAGCAGTACTTC. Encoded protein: CASSPRTGTSGSYEQYF.

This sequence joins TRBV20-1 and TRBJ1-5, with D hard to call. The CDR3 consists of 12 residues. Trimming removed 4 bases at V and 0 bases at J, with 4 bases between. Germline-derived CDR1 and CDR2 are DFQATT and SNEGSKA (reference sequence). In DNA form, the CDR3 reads TGCAGTGCTATTAATAGCAATCAGCCCCAGCATTTT. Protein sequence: CSAINSNQPQHF.

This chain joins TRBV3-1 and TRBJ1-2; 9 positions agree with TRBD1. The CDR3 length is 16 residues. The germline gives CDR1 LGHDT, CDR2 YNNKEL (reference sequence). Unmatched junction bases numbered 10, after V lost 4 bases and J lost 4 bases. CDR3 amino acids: CASSLPGTGTGYGYTF. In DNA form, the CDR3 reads TGTGCCAGCAGCCTCCCCGGGACAGGGACCGGCTATGGCTACACCTTC.

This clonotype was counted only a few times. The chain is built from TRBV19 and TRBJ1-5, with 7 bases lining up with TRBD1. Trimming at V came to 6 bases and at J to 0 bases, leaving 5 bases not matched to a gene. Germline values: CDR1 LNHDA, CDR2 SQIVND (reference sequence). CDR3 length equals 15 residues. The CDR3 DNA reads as TGTGCCAGTAGCCCGGGACAGAGTAGCAATCAGCCCCAGCATTTT. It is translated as CASSPGQSSNQPQHF.

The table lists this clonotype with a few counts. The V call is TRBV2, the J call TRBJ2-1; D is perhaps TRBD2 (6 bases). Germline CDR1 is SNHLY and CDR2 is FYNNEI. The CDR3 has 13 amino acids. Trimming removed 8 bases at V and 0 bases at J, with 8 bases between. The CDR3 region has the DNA TGTGCCAGCCGGGACTTCTCCTACAATGAGCAGTTCTTC. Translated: CASRDFSYNEQFF.

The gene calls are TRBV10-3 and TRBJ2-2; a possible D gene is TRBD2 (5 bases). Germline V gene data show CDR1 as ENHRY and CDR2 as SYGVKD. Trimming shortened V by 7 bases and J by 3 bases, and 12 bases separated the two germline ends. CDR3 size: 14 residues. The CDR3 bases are TGTGCCATCACCGCGGGCGCGGACACCGGGGAGCTGTTTTTT. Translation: CAITAGADTGELFF.

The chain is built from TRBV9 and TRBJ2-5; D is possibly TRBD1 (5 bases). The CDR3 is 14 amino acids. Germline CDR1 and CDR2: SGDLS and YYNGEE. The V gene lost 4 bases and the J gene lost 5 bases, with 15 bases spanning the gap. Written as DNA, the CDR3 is TGTGCCAGCAGCCCGTCGTGGGGCGTGGAGACCCAGTACTTC. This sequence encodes CASSPSWGVETQYF.

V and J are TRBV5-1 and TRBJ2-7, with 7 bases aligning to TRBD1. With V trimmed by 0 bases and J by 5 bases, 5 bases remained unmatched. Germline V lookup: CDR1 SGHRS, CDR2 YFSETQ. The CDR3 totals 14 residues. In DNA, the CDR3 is TGCGCCAGCAGCTTGGTACAGGGGCTTAACGAGCAGTACTTC. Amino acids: CASSLVQGLNEQYF.

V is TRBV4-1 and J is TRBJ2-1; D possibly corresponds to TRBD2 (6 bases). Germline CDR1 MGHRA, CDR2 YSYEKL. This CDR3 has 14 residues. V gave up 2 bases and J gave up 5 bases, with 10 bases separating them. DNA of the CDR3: TGCGCCAGCAGCCAAACGGGACTGGACAATGAGCAGTTCTTC. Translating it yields CASSQTGLDNEQFF.

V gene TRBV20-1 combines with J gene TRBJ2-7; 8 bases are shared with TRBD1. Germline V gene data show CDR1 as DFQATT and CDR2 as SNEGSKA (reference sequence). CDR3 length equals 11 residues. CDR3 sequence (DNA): TGCAGCGCCGGGACAGGCTACGAGCAGTACTTC. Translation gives CSAGTGYEQYF.

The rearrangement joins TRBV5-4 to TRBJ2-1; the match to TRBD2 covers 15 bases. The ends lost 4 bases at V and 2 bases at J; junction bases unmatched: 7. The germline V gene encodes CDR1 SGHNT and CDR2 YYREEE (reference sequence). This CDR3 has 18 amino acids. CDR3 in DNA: TGTGCCAGCAGCACGGGACTAGCGGGAGGTCGCACCTACAATGAGCAGTTCTTC. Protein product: CASSTGLAGGRTYNEQFF.